Listed here are 17 T cell receptor beta chains from one sample, sequenced in a study of response to subunit inactivated influenza vaccine. One entry per CDR3 protein, called by TCRdb with MiXCR from the RT-PCR reads. Of roughly 710,000 distinct CDR3 sequences in the sample, 12% to 15% were seen once. This material consisted of PBMCs from blood, taken roughly 2 weeks before vaccination. The receptors were gathered from a man between 45 and 60 years old who received an inactivated influenza vaccine.

This clonotype was detected a few times. The chain employs TRBV10-3 and TRBJ2-1, with 11 bases that match TRBD1. CDR1 and CDR2 from the germline V gene are ENHRY and SYGVKD. Germline trimming cut 6 bases from V and 11 bases from J; bases unmatched to any gene: 6. This CDR3 region has 13 residues. CDR3 bases: TGTGCCATCAGAGCGGGACAGGGGGAACAGCAGTTCTTC. Protein: CAIRAGQGEQQFF.

In DNA, the CDR3 is TGCGCCAGCAGCTATGGACTAGCGGGCTACCAAGAGACCCAGTACTTC. Its translation is CASSYGLAGYQETQYF. V usage is TRBV5-1 and J usage is TRBJ2-5; TRBD2 matches at 11 bases. V lost 3 bases to trimming and J lost 0 bases; unmatched junction nucleotides: 4. Germline V gene lookup returns CDR1 SGHRS and CDR2 YFSETQ. The CDR3 runs 16 residues.

There are a few counts of this clonotype. The chain combines TRBV11-2 with TRBJ2-7; D is unclear. Germline CDR1 is SGHAT and CDR2 is FQNNGV. There are 13 residues in the CDR3. Trimming stripped 3 bases from V and 6 bases from J, with 12 bases between. CDR3 region: CASSLGWVPEQYF. CDR3 coding DNA: TGTGCCAGCAGCTTGGGCTGGGTGCCCGAGCAGTACTTC.

The rearrangement links TRBV24-1 to TRBJ2-7; D ambiguous. V dropped 5 bases and J dropped 7 bases, with 14 bases sitting between them. The germline V gene encodes CDR1 KGHDR and CDR2 SFDVKD. This CDR3 is built from 13 residues. This chain's CDR3 is CATSAPGVQEQYF. Here the CDR3 DNA reads TGTGCCACCAGTGCTCCAGGAGTTCAAGAGCAGTACTTC.

This clonotype was counted ten times or more. This chain links TRBV29-1 with TRBJ2-1, with D possibly matching TRBD2 (7 bases). Deletions cut 0 bases from V and 0 bases from J, with 12 bases between. Looked up from germline, CDR1 is SQVTM and CDR2 is ANQGSEA. The CDR3 has 16 residues. The chain's CDR3 is CSVEDSGGHSYNEQFF. In nucleotides, the CDR3 is TGCAGCGTTGAAGACTCGGGGGGACACTCCTACAATGAGCAGTTCTTC.

The chain joins TRBV2 to TRBJ2-2, with 7 bases identical to TRBD2. V dropped 8 bases and J dropped 1; count of bases not matched to a gene: 4. The CDR3 sequence is 14 residues long. Germline V lookup: CDR1 SNHLY, CDR2 FYNNEI. The CDR3 nucleotides are TGTGCCAGCGGACGGGGGGTGAACACCGGGGAGCTGTTTTTT. Protein product: CASGRGVNTGELFF.

This chain joins TRBV29-1 and TRBJ2-7; TRBD2 aligns across 15 bases. Trimming at V came to 6 bases and at J to 6 bases, leaving 3 bases not matched to a gene. Germline values: CDR1 SQVTM, CDR2 ANQGSEA. This CDR3 contains 13 residues. CDR3 nucleotides: TGCAGCGTAAGGGGACTAGCGGGAGGCGAGCAGTACTTC. Protein product: CSVRGLAGGEQYF.

This clonotype was observed a handful of times. The junction and the germline gene differ at one end; a read error may be behind it. V usage is TRBV7-7 and J usage is TRBJ2-7; 7 bases line up with TRBD1. The CDR3 contains 14 residues. CDR1 is SSHAT, CDR2 FNYEAQ, per germline (reference sequence). The CDR3 loop is CASSSFEGADEQYF. The CDR3 region has the DNA TGTGCTAGCAGCTCCTTTGAGGGGGCTGACGAGCAGTACTTC.

The DNA of the CDR3 is TGCGCCAGCACCGCCTTTTCGACTAACACCGGGGAGCTGTTTTTT. Its protein is CASTAFSTNTGELFF. The chain combines TRBV5-1 with TRBJ2-2; D is uncertain. The CDR3 spans 15 residues. Germline loops: CDR1 SGHRS, CDR2 YFSETQ. V lost 6 bases and J lost 2, with 14 bases in between.

In this sample, this clonotype turned up a few times. The V call is TRBV28, the J call TRBJ1-2; maybe TRBD1 (6 bases). The length of the CDR3 is 14 residues. The germline V gene has CDR1 MDHEN and CDR2 SYDVKM. The V and J ends lost 5 bases and 4 bases respectively, with 14 bases between them. CDR3 DNA: TGTGCCAGCAGTGAAATACAGGGTACCTATGGCTACACCTTC. It codes for CASSEIQGTYGYTF.

The chain links TRBV5-6 to TRBJ2-2, with TRBD2 identical over 10 bases. The trim removed 2 bases at V and 5 bases at J, leaving 9 bases unmatched. Germline loops: CDR1 SGHDT, CDR2 YYEEEE. CDR3 length equals 17 residues. The DNA of the CDR3 is TGTGCCAGCAGCTTCCTAGCGGGAGCGCGGGGGACCGGGGAGCTGTTTTTT. Protein: CASSFLAGARGTGELFF.

The chain employs TRBV12-3 or TRBV12-4 and TRBJ1-5; D is undetermined. V was trimmed by 3 bases and J by 1 base, leaving 10 bases between them. This CDR3 spans 15 amino acids. CDR3 amino acids: CASSFGQYSNQPQHF. CDR3 DNA sequence: TGTGCCAGCAGTTTTGGGCAGTACAGCAATCAGCCCCAGCATTTT.

The chain joins TRBV4-1 to TRBJ1-2; TRBD1 agrees at 7 bases. CDR3 length: 15 amino acids. The V gene's germline CDR1 is MGHRA and CDR2 YSYEKL. With V trimmed by 4 bases and J by 4 bases, 9 bases remained unmatched. CDR3 loop: CASSPSRSGGYGYTF. As DNA, the CDR3 is TGCGCCAGCAGCCCATCGAGATCAGGGGGCTATGGCTACACCTTC.

This clonotype was found many times. This chain connects TRBV20-1 to TRBJ2-2; TRBD1 might be the D (5 bases). Germline CDR1 DFQATT, CDR2 SNEGSKA (reference sequence). This CDR3 is built from 15 residues. The germline V and J ends were trimmed by 3 bases and 3 bases, with 14 bases remaining between them. CDR3 nucleotides: TGCAGTGCTAGGCTCCCAGGGCGGTACACCGGGGAGCTGTTTTTT. Amino acids: CSARLPGRYTGELFF.

This clonotype was seen only a few times. DNA for the CDR3: TGTGCCAGCAGTGAATTCGGCAGGGTGGCAGATACGCAGTATTTT. This gives the protein CASSEFGRVADTQYF. The V gene is TRBV25-1, the J gene TRBJ2-3, with D maybe TRBD1 (5 bases). The germline V gene encodes CDR1 MGHDK and CDR2 SYGVNS. The CDR3 has 15 amino acids. Trimming took 1 base from V and 4 from J, leaving 12 bases between them.

This clonotype was found a few times. The chain joins TRBV2 to TRBJ2-1; TRBD1 or TRBD2 may be the D gene (6 bases each). This CDR3 has 17 amino acids. Trimming took 3 bases from V and 7 from J, leaving 22 bases between them. Germline assignment: CDR1 SNHLY and CDR2 FYNNEI. The CDR3, as DNA: TGTGCCAGCAGTGACTCCGGGGGCTACATTCGTTGGAATGAGCAGTTCTTC. Translating it yields CASSDSGGYIRWNEQFF.

This clonotype was seen a few times. The rearrangement uses TRBV20-1 and TRBJ2-2; 9 bases match TRBD2. The CDR3 totals 14 residues. CDR1 and CDR2 (germline): DFQATT, SNEGSKA (reference sequence). Germline trimming cut 3 bases from V and 5 bases from J; bases unmatched to any gene: 4. CDR3 DNA: TGCAGTGCTAGGCAAGCGGGAGGTACCGGGGAGCTGTTTTTT. Residues: CSARQAGGTGELFF.